This TCR beta chain is from a study of CD4 T cells in relation to SARS-CoV-2 and coronaviruses. Study-wide findings and caveats: In around 60% of donors, memory CD4+ clonotypes crossrecognized SARS-CoV-2 and at least one common cold coronavirus spike. The assay detects memory recall responses, not culture-primed primary responses.

Unexposed donor CD4+ T cells date from about 2011-2018, before the COVID-19 pandemic. A note on this clone: The antigen is not known.

TCRdb's copy holds only in-frame clones and misses some; the assay was immunoSEQ multiplex PCR. The table has roughly 68,000 clones, 85% to 95% seen once. The V gene's germline CDR1 is WNHNN and CDR2 SYGVQD (reference sequence). This CDR3 region has 16 residues. V dropped 3 bases and J dropped 5 bases, with 14 bases sitting between them. The V and J genes are TRBV10-1 and TRBJ1-6, with D perhaps TRBD1 (6 bases). Sequencing was performed on naive CD4+ T cells from PBMCs. Subset of the sample: naive CD4+ T cells isolated by negative enrichment. The sequence derives from a human donor in good health. CDR3 nucleotide sequence: TGCGCCAGCAGTGAAGCGGGGGGCGCCCATAATTCACCCCTCCACTTT. Protein sequence: CASSEAGGAHNSPLHF.